A single sample is the source of the 12 T cell receptor beta chains below, sequenced in a study of shared clonotypes between healthy human individuals. Using immunoSEQ multiplex PCR, the repertoire was profiled, and TCRdb retains in-frame clones only, with some absent. The data contain some 2,400,000 clones, around 95% of them singletons. Sample: naive CD4+ T cells sorted from blood. Regarding subset: CD45RA+ positively selected. The receptors stem from a man aged 18 to 29 in good health.

The chain combines TRBV10-1 with TRBJ2-7; 11 bases line up with TRBD2. Germline V gene data show CDR1 as WNHNN and CDR2 as SYGVQD (reference sequence). The CDR3 has 17 residues. J gave up 1 base and V 3 bases, and 8 bases lay outside the gene matches. CDR3 in DNA: TGCGCCAGCAGTGATACGGGACTAGCGGACTCTTCCTACGAGCAGTACTTC. Residues: CASSDTGLADSSYEQYF.

The CDR3 loop reads CASSFAATGELFF. CDR3 DNA: TGTGCCAGCAGTTTCGCTGCCACCGGGGAGCTGTTTTTT. The chain carries TRBV27 and TRBJ2-2; no clear D gene. The CDR3 covers 13 residues. Between the trimmed V and J ends, which lost 3 bases and 4 bases, there was a span of 6 bases. From germline, CDR1 is MNHEY and CDR2 SMNVEV (reference sequence).

The CDR3 DNA reads as TGTGCCAGCAGCCTGAGGGGGCCCGATATTGAAGCTTTCTTT. Translated: CASSLRGPDIEAFF. J is TRBJ1-1 and V is TRBV11-2, with 7 bases lining up with TRBD1. The V and J ends lost 5 bases and 7 bases, in that order; junction bases with no gene match: 10. CDR1 SGHAT and CDR2 FQNNGV come from the germline V gene. This CDR3 is 14 amino acids long.

The rearrangement joins TRBV9 to TRBJ2-3, with TRBD1 matching over 8 bases. V was pared by 4 bases and J by 3 bases, with 4 bases of the junction left unmatched. CDR1 is SGDLS and CDR2 is YYNGEE in the germline V gene. This CDR3 is built from 14 residues. In DNA form, the CDR3 reads TGTGCCAGCAGCCCGTGGACAGGGACAGATACGCAGTATTTT. This gives the protein CASSPWTGTDTQYF.

V usage is TRBV29-1 and J usage is TRBJ2-7; 7 bases align to TRBD1. CDR3 length equals 12 residues. Germline V CDR1 and CDR2: SQVTM, ANQGSEA. V was pared by 4 bases and J by 4 bases, with 4 bases of the junction left unmatched. The chain's CDR3 is CSVGRTGYEQYF. The CDR3 DNA follows: TGCAGCGTTGGGCGGACAGGTTACGAGCAGTACTTC.

The rearrangement uses TRBV7-2 and TRBJ2-5; D not resolved. The germline V gene has CDR1 SGHTA and CDR2 FQGNSA. V lost 3 bases and J 3 bases, leaving 8 bases between the germline ends. CDR3 length: 13 amino acids. Written as DNA, the CDR3 is TGTGCCAGCAGCTTGTCGGCGGAAGAGACCCAGTACTTC. Its protein is CASSLSAEETQYF.

The chain uses TRBV6-5 and TRBJ2-7; 13 bases are a match to TRBD2. The CDR3 has 16 residues. Trimming took 2 bases from V and 2 from J; bases not matched to a gene: 3. Germline V gene sequence: CDR1 MNHEY, CDR2 SVGAGI. CDR3 amino acids: CASSYPTSGRTYEQYF. The CDR3 nucleotides are TGTGCCAGCAGTTACCCGACTAGCGGGAGGACCTACGAGCAGTACTTC.

In this sample, this clone turned up once. The chain has TRBV7-6 and TRBJ2-1; D could derive from TRBD1 or TRBD2 (5 bases each). Trimming removed 5 bases at V and 7 bases at J, with 15 bases between. CDR1 and CDR2 (germline): SGHVS, FNYEAQ. This CDR3 is 14 amino acids long. The CDR3 DNA reads TGTGCCAGCAGCCTGAAAATAGAGGGGAATGAGCAGTTCTTC. Translated, it gives CASSLKIEGNEQFF. The whole variable domain, filled in from reference TRBV7-6 and TRBJ2-1, reads GAGVSQSPRYKVTKRGQDVALRCDPISGHVSLYWYRQALGQGPEFLTYFNYEAQQDKSGLPNDRFSAERPEGSISTLTIQRTEQRDSAMYRCASSLKIEGNEQFFGPGTRLTVL.

The gene calls are TRBV6-5 and TRBJ1-2; TRBD1 might be the D (5 bases). Germline CDR1 and CDR2: MNHEY and SVGAGI. V was clipped by 5 bases and J by 0 bases, with 10 bases between them. The CDR3 runs 14 residues. The CDR3 nucleotides read TGTGCCAGCAGTGGGGCCGCTACTAACTATGGCTACACCTTC. This gives the protein CASSGAATNYGYTF.

The chain links TRBV27 to TRBJ2-1; unclear D gene. The CDR3 covers 12 residues. Deletions cut 8 bases from V and 9 bases from J, with 14 bases between. From germline, CDR1 is MNHEY and CDR2 SMNVEV (reference sequence). The CDR3: CASGHHLGEQFF. CDR3 nucleotides: TGTGCCAGCGGCCACCATTTGGGTGAGCAGTTCTTC.

For the CDR3, the DNA is TGTGCCAGCAGCCAGGCGGAGGAGCAGTACTTC. Translated: CASSQAEEQYF. The chain has TRBV6-1 and TRBJ2-7; D gene unclear. There are 11 residues in the CDR3. V lost 6 bases to trimming and J lost 7 bases, with 10 bases between them. Germline CDR1 reads MNHNS; CDR2 reads SASEGT.

The genes are TRBV6-1 and TRBJ2-7; unclear D gene. The CDR3 loop spans 12 amino acids. Trimming shortened V by 6 bases and J by 5 bases, and 11 bases separated the two germline ends. From germline, CDR1 is MNHNS and CDR2 SASEGT. Here the CDR3 reads CASRAPDNEQYF. DNA for the CDR3: TGTGCCAGCAGGGCCCCTGACAACGAGCAGTACTTC.